This TCR beta chain was observed in a study of cytomegalovirus exposure and HLA in healthy donors. Study-wide results and caveats: Rarity marked most TCR sequences, yet some public TCRs occurred in many donors. A later analysis showed that HLA-associated TCR beta chains had undergone more clonal expansion than equally common others.

This CDR3 comprises 16 residues. Germline V gene data show CDR1 as SGHTA and CDR2 as FQGNSA. Germline trimming cut 4 bases from V and 4 bases from J; bases unmatched to any gene: 9. The PCR made use of 60 Vbeta and 13 Jbeta primers. TCRdb keeps only in-frame clones here, not all; method: immunoSEQ multiplex PCR. The sample holds 150,000 to 200,000 clones, around 83% seen once. With respect to this clone: The antigen is not known.

The sequenced sample consisted of PBMCs. The chain has TRBV7-2 and TRBJ2-5; 10 bases line up with TRBD1. The clonotype comes from a man aged 18 to 30 in good health and CMV-seropositive. The CDR3 nucleotides are TGTGCCAGCAGCTCACGACAGGGGGCGGCTCGAGAGACCCAGTACTTC. Amino acids: CASSSRQGAARETQYF.